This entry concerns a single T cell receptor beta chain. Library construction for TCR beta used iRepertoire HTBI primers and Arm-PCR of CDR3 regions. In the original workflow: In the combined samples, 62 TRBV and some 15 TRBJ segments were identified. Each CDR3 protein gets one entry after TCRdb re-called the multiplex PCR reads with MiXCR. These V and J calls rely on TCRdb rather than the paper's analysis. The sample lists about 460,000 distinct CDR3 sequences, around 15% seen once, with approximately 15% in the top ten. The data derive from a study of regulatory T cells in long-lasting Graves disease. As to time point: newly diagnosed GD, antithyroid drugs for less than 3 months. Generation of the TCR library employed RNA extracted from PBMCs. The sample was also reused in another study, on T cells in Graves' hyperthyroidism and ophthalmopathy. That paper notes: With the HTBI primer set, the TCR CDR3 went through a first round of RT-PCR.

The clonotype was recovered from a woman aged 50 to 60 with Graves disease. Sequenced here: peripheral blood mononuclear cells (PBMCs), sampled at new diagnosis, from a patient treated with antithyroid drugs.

CDR3 DNA sequence: TGTGCCAGCAGCTTAGGACAGATTTACACTGAAGCTTTCTTT. Encoded protein: CASSLGQIYTEAFF. The rearrangement joins TRBV13 to TRBJ1-1, with D hard to call. The CDR3 sequence is 14 residues long. Trimming cost V 0 bases and J 3 bases, with 8 bases left between them. Germline V gives CDR1 PRHDT, CDR2 FYEKMQ (reference sequence).